Presented here are 5 T cell receptor beta chains from one specimen sequenced in a study of blood T cells in healthy people across ages. It was with a sample-barcoded 5' primer and a J-beta primer mix that a second PCR of roughly 6 to 12 cycles was run. MiXCR, applied by TCRdb to the 5' RACE reads, yields one record per CDR3 protein. The sample carries about 670,000 distinct CDR3 sequences, approximately 52% recorded once. The material sequenced was blood. Every receptor here comes from a woman of 80 years or more in good health.

In this sample, this clonotype turned up many times. The CDR3 here is CASTMGLYGYTF. CDR3 sequence (DNA): TGTGCCAGCACTATGGGGCTCTATGGCTACACCTTC. The V gene is TRBV2, the J gene TRBJ1-2; possibly TRBD1 for D (5 bases). V was pared by 7 bases and J by 4 bases, with 10 bases between. The CDR3 has 12 amino acids. The germline gives CDR1 SNHLY, CDR2 FYNNEI.

This clonotype showed up just once. This CDR3 reads CASSQKAQYF. The CDR3 DNA is TGTGCCAGCAGTCAGAAAGCGCAGTATTTT. The J gene is TRBJ2-3, the V gene TRBV27; D gene ambiguous. CDR3 length: 10 residues. CDR1 is MNHEY and CDR2 is SMNVEV in the germline V gene (reference sequence). The V end lost 5 bases, the J end lost 10 bases, and 7 bases lay between the germline ends.

The chain has TRBV5-5 and TRBJ1-1; no firm D call. This CDR3 has 13 amino acids. The germline V gene has CDR1 SGHKS and CDR2 YYEKEE (reference sequence). V was trimmed by 4 bases and J by 1 base, leaving 8 bases between them. The CDR3 DNA follows: TGTGCCAGCAGCCTCCGTCCGAACACTGAAGCTTTCTTT. This encodes CASSLRPNTEAFF.

This clonotype came up a few times. The chain links TRBV28 to TRBJ1-2; a weak D match, TRBD1 (5 bases). Germline-derived CDR1 and CDR2 are MDHEN and SYDVKM. V dropped 6 bases and J dropped 0 bases, with 14 bases sitting between them. This CDR3 spans 15 amino acids. The CDR3 sequence is CASSSGGLANYGYTF. The CDR3 nucleotides read TGTGCCAGCAGCTCCGGGGGGTTAGCTAACTATGGCTACACCTTC.

This clonotype was detected once. A much larger clone lies one base from this, so it may be a read error. This chain uses TRBV20-1 with TRBJ2-1, with 11 bases identical to TRBD2. This CDR3 region has 16 residues. Germline V CDR1 and CDR2: DFQATT, SNEGSKA (reference sequence). With 4 bases clipped from V and 0 bases from J, the junction kept 5 bases outside the gene matches. The CDR3 DNA reads as TGCAGTGCTATACTAGCGGGGGCGAGCTCCTACAATGAGCAGTTCTTC. Amino acid sequence: CSAILAGASSYNEQFF.